This T cell receptor (beta chain) was identified in a study of T cell responses to AZD1222 COVID-19 vaccine. CDR1 is MDHEN, CDR2 SYDVKM, per germline. This CDR3 region has 14 residues. The V gene lost 5 bases and the J gene lost 1 base, with 11 bases spanning the gap. Some clones are missing from TCRdb's copy, which holds only in-frame ones; the method was immunoSEQ multiplex PCR. The sample lists some 83,000 clones; around 86% were seen once. The chain recombines TRBV28 with TRBJ1-1; D uncertain. This clonotype was sampled from an adult in good health. Sample: peripheral blood, taken on day 0 of AZD1222 vaccination. CDR3 coding DNA: TGTGCCAGCAGTCTGACTCGCAAGAACACTGAAGCTTTCTTT. It yields the protein CASSLTRKNTEAFF.